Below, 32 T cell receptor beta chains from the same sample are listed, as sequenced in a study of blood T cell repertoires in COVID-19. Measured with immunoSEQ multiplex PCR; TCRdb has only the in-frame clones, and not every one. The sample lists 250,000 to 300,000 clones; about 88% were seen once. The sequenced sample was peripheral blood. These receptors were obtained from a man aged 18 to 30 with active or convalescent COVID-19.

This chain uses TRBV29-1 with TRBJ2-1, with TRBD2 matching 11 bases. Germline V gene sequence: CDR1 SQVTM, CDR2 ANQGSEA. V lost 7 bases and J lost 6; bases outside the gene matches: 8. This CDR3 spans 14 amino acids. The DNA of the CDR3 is TGCAGCGCAACCGACACTAGCGGGAGCAATGAGCAGTTCTTC. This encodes CSATDTSGSNEQFF.

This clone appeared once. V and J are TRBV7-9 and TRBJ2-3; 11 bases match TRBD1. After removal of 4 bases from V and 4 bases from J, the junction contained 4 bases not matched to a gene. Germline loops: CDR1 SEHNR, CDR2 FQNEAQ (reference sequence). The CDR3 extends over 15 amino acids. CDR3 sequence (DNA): TGTGCCAGCAGCTGGGGACAGGGGGGGGCAGATACGCAGTATTTT. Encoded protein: CASSWGQGGADTQYF.

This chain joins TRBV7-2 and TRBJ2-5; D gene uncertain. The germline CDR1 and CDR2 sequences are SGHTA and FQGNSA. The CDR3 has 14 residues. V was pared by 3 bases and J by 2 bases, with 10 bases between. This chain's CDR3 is CASSFSGNQETQYF. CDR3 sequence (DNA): TGTGCCAGCAGCTTTTCGGGTAATCAAGAGACCCAGTACTTC.

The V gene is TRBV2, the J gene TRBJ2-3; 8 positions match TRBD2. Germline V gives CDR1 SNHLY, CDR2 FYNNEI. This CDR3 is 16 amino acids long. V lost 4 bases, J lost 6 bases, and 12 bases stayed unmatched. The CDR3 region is CASSVQGLVKGDTQYF. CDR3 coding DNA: TGTGCCAGCAGTGTTCAGGGACTAGTTAAAGGTGATACGCAGTATTTT.

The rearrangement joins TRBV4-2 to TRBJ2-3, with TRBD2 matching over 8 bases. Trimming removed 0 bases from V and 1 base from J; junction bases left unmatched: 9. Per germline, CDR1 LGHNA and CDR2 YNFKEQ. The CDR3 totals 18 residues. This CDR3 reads CASSQETEAGGGTDTQYF. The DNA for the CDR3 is TGTGCCAGCAGCCAAGAGACCGAGGCGGGGGGCGGCACAGATACGCAGTATTTT.

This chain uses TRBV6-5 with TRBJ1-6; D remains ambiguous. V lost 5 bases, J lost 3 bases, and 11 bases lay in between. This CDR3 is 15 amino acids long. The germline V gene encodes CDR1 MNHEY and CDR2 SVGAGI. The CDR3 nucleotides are TGTGCCAGCAGTCCCTTGGCGGGCTATAATTCACCCCTCCACTTT. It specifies CASSPLAGYNSPLHF.

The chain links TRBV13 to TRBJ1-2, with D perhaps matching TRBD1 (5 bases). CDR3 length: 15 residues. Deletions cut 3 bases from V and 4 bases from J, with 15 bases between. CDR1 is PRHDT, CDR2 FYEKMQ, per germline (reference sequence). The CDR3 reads CASSLGRPGGYGYTF. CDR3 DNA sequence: TGTGCCAGCAGCTTGGGTCGACCGGGGGGCTATGGCTACACCTTC.

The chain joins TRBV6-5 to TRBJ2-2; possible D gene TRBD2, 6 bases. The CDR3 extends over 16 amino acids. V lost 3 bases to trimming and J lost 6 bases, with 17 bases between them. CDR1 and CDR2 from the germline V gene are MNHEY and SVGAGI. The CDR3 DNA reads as TGTGCCAGCAGTTATGCGGGGTGGGGAAACTCCGGGGAGCTGTTTTTT. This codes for CASSYAGWGNSGELFF.

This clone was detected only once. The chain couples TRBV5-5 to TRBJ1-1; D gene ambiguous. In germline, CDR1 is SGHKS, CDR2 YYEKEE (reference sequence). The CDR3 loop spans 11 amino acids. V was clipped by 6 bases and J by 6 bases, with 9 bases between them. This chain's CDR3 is CASIGGAEAFF. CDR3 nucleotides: TGTGCCAGCATTGGCGGCGCTGAAGCTTTCTTT. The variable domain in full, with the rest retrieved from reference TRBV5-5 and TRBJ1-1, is DAGVTQSPTHLIKTRGQQVTLRCSPISGHKSVSWYQQVLGQGPQFIFQYYEKEERGRGNFPDRFSARQFPNYSSELNVNALLLGDSALYLCASIGGAEAFFGQGTRLTVV.

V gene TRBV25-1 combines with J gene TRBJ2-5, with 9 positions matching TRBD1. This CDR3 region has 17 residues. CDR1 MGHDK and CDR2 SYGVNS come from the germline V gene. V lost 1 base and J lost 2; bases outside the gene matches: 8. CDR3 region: CASSEFFSDRGQETQYF. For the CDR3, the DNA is TGTGCCAGCAGTGAATTTTTTTCCGACAGGGGGCAAGAGACCCAGTACTTC.

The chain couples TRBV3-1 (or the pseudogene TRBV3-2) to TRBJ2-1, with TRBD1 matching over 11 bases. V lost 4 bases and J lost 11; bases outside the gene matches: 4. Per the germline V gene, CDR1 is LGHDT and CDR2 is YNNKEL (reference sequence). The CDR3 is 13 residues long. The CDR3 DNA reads TGTGCCAGCAGCCTGGGACAGGGGGTGAAGCAGTTCTTC. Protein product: CASSLGQGVKQFF.

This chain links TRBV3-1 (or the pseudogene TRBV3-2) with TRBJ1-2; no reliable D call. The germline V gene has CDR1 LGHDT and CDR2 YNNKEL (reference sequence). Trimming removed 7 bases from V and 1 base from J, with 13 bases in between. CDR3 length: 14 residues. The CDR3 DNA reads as TGTGCCAGCATCCCCCCCGCGGATAACTATGGCTACACCTTC. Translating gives CASIPPADNYGYTF.

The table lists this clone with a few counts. The CDR3 sequence: CASSPNSAGVGNYEQYF. The CDR3 DNA sequence: TGCGCCAGCAGCCCTAATTCCGCGGGAGTTGGGAACTACGAGCAGTACTTC. The chain couples TRBV4-3 to TRBJ2-7; 7 bases align to TRBD2. CDR3 size: 17 residues. Germline-derived CDR1 and CDR2 are LGHNA and YSLEER. V trimming: 4 bases; J trimming: 3 bases; junction bases outside the gene matches: 15.

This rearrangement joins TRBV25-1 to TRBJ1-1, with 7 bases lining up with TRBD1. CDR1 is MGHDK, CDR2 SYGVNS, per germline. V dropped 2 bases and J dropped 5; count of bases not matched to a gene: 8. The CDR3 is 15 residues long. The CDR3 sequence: CASSEKGALRTEAFF. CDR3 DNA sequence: TGTGCCAGCAGTGAAAAGGGGGCATTGAGGACTGAAGCTTTCTTT.

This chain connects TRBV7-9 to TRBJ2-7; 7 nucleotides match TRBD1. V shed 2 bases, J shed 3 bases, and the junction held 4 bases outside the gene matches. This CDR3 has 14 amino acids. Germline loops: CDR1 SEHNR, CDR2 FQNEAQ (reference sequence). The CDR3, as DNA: TGTGCCAGCAGCTTATGGGACAGTGACTACGAGCAGTACTTC. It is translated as CASSLWDSDYEQYF.

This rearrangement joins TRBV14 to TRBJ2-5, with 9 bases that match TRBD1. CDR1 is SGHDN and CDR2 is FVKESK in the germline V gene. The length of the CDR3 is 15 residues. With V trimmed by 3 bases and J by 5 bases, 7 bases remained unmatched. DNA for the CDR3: TGTGCCAGCAGCCAGGACAGGGGCGTCGGGGAGACCCAGTACTTC. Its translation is CASSQDRGVGETQYF.

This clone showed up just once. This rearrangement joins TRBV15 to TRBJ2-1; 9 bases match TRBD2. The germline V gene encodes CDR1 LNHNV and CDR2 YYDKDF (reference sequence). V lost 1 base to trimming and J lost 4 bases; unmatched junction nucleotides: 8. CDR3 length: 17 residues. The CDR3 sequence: CATSRALSGSGYNEQFF. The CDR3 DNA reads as TGTGCCACCAGCAGAGCTCTTAGCGGGAGTGGGTACAATGAGCAGTTCTTC.

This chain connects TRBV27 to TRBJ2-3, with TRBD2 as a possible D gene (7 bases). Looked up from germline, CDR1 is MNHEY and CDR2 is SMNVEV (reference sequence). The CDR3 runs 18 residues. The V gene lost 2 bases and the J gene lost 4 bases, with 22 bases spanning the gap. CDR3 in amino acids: CASSLQPGGGSLADTQYF. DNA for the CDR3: TGTGCCAGCAGTTTACAACCCGGCGGGGGCAGTCTCGCAGATACGCAGTATTTT.

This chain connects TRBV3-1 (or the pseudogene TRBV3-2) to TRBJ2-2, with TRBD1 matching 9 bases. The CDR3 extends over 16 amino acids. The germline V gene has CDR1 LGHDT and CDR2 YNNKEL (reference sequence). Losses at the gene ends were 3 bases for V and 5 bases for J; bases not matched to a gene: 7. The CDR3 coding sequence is TGTGCCAGCAGCCACACAGGGGGCATGGGGACCGGGGAGCTGTTTTTT. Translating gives CASSHTGGMGTGELFF.

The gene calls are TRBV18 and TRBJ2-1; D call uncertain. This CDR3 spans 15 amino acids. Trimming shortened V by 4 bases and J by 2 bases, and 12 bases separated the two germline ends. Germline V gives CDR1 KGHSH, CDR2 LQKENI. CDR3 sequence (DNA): TGTGCCAGCTCACTAACACAGACGACCTACAATGAGCAGTTCTTC. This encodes CASSLTQTTYNEQFF.

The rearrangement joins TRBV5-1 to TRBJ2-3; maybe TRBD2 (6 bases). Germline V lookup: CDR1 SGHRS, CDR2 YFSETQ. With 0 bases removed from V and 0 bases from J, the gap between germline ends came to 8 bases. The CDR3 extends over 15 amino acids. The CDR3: CASSLEAGSTDTQYF. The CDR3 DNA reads TGCGCCAGCAGCTTGGAGGCGGGAAGCACAGATACGCAGTATTTT.

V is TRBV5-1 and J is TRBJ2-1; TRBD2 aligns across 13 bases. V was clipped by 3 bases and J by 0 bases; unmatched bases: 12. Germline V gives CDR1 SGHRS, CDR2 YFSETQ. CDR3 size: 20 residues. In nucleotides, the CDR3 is TGCGCCAGCAGCTACCCCGGGACTAGCGGGGCCCAGCGCTCCTACAATGAGCAGTTCTTC. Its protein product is CASSYPGTSGAQRSYNEQFF.

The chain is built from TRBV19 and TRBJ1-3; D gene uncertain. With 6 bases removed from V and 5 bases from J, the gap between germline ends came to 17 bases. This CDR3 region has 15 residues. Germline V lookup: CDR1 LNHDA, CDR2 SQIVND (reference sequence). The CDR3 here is CASSSGVGDRNTIYF. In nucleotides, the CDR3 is TGTGCCAGTAGCTCCGGAGTAGGAGATCGAAACACCATATATTTT. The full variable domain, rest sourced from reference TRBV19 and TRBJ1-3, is DGGITQSPKYLFRKEGQNVTLSCEQNLNHDAMYWYRQDPGQGLRLIYYSQIVNDFQKGDIAEGYSVSREKKESFPLTVTSAQKNPTAFYLCASSSGVGDRNTIYFGEGSWLTVV.

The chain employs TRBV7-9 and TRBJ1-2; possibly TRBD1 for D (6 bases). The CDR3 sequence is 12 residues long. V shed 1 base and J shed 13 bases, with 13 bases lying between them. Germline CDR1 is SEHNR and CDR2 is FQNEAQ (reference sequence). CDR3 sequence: CASSLVRGRSTF. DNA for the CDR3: TGTGCCAGCAGCTTAGTGAGGGGGAGATCCACCTTC.

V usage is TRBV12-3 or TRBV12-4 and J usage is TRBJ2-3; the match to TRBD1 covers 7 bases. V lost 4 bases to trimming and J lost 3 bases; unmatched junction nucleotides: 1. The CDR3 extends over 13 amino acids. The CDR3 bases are TGTGCCAGCAGTTCGGGACAGACAGATACGCAGTATTTT. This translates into CASSSGQTDTQYF.

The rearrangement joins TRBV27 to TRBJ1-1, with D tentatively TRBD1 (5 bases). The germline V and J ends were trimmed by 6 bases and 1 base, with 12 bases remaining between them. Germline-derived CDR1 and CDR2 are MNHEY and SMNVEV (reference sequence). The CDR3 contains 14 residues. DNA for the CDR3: TGTGCCAGCAGCACAAATACAGGGAACACTGAAGCTTTCTTT. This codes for CASSTNTGNTEAFF.

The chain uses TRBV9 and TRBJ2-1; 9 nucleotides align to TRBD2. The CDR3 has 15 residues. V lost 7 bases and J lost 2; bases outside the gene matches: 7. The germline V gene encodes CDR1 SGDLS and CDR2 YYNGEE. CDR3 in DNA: TGTGCCAGCGGTTCTGCGGGGGGGCCCTACAATGAGCAGTTCTTC. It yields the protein CASGSAGGPYNEQFF.

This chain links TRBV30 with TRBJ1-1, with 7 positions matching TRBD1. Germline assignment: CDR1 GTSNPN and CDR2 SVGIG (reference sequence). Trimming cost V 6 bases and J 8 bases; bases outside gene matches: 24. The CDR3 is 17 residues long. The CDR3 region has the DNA TGTGCCTGTAAAAACCTAGGGACAGCCGGCCTGGAAGGGGAAGCTTTCTTT. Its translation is CACKNLGTAGLEGEAFF.

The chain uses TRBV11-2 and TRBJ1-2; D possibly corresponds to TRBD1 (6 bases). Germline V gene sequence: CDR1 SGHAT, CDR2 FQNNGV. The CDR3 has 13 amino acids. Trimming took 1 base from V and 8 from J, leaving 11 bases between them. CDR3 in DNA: TGTGCCAGCAGCTTAGTTGGGGGCTCGGGCTACACCTTC. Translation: CASSLVGGSGYTF.

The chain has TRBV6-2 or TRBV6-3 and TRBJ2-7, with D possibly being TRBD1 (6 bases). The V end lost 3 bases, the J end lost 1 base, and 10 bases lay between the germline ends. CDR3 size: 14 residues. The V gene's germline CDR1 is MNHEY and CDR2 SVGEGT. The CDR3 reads CASSYYQGSYEQYF. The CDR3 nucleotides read TGTGCCAGCAGTTATTATCAGGGGTCCTACGAGCAGTACTTC.

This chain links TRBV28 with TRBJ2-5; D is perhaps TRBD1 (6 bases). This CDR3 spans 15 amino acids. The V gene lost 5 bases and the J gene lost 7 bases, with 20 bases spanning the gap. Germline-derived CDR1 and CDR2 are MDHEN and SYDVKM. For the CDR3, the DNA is TGTGCCAGCAGTCCTCGCAGGGGAATTATGGGGACCCAGTACTTC. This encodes CASSPRRGIMGTQYF.

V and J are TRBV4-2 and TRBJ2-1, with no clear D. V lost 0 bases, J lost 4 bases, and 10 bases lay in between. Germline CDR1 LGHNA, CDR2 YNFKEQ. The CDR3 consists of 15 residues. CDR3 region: CASSQETPGYNEQFF. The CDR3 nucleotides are TGTGCCAGCAGCCAAGAGACTCCCGGATACAATGAGCAGTTCTTC.